A selection of T cell receptor beta chains follows, all from one sample in a study of cytomegalovirus exposure and HLA in healthy donors. TCRdb's copy holds only in-frame clones and misses some; the assay was immunoSEQ multiplex PCR. The sample contains approximately 53,000 clones, roughly 73% of which appear only once. The sample comprised PBMCs. Receptors originate from a woman between 35 and 50 years old in good health and CMV-seropositive. Each CDR3 is given with its conserved first and last residue. The D gene is left open where the match is weak. Size tells how often a clone was seen (once, few, many) or the class of an expanded clone, and some rows leave it out.

size,D,V,J,DNA,CDR3
-,TRBD1,TRBV9,TRBJ1-2,TGTGCCAGCAGCGCGGGACAGGGTAGCTATGGCTACACCTTC,CASSAGQGSYGYTF
-,-,TRBV7-6,TRBJ1-5,TGTGCCAGCAGCTTAGGGTCGCAGTCCAATCAGCCCCAGCATTTT,CASSLGSQSNQPQHF
once,TRBD1,TRBV30,TRBJ1-6,TGTGCCTGGGACAGGGGGAAGAATTCACCCCTCCACTTT,CAWDRGKNSPLHF
-,-,TRBV6-4,TRBJ2-7,TGTGCCAGGGACTACTACCCCTACTACGAGCAGTACTTC,CARDYYPYYEQYF
-,TRBD1,TRBV9,TRBJ1-2,TGTGCCAGCAGCGTAGGGGGACAGAACTATGGCTACACCTTC,CASSVGGQNYGYTF
-,-,TRBV7-2,TRBJ1-3,TGTGCCAGCAGCTTAGGACAGGCTGGAAACACCATATATTTT,CASSLGQAGNTIYF
-,-,TRBV7-9,TRBJ2-3,TGTGCCAGCAGCTTAGTGGGAGGCACAGATACGCAGTATTTT,CASSLVGGTDTQYF
-,-,TRBV30,TRBJ1-2,TGTGCCTGGAAGGAGGGACGCTACACCTTC,CAWKEGRYTF
-,TRBD1,TRBV28,TRBJ1-5,TGTGCCAGCAGCTCGGGACAGGGCAGCGGGATAAGCAATCAGCCCCAGCATTTT,CASSSGQGSGISNQPQHF
-,TRBD1,TRBV6-1,TRBJ1-2,TGTGCCAGCGGGAGGACAGGGACGCCGAATGGCTACACCTTC,CASGRTGTPNGYTF
-,TRBD1,TRBV6-5,TRBJ2-5,TGTGCCAGCAAAAGGGGGGACAGGGGAAGGGAGACCCAGTACTTC,CASKRGDRGRETQYF
-,-,TRBV7-9,TRBJ1-2,TGTGCCAGCAGCCAGGGACTCGGGGGAGGCTACACCTTC,CASSQGLGGGYTF
-,-,TRBV28,TRBJ2-7,TGTGCCAGCGGCAGTCAGATCTACGAGCAGTACTTC,CASGSQIYEQYF
-,-,TRBV12-2,TRBJ2-7,TGTGCAAGTCGACCTAGAGCCTACGAGCAGTACTTC,CASRPRAYEQYF
once,-,TRBV10-1,TRBJ2-3,TGCGCCAGCAGTCTGACTAGGACCACAGATACGCAGTATTTT,CASSLTRTTDTQYF
-,TRBD1,TRBV7-9,TRBJ1-2,TGTGCCAGCAGCTCAGGGGGCGGCTATGGCTACACCTTC,CASSSGGGYGYTF
-,TRBD1,TRBV5-4,TRBJ2-5,TGTGCCAGCAGCTCGGGACAGGGCCAAGAGACCCAGTACTTC,CASSSGQGQETQYF